One sample yielded the 14 T cell receptor beta chains listed below, sequenced in a study of control samples from healthy donors and cancer patients. Here immunoSEQ multiplex PCR was the method, and the copy in TCRdb shows in-frame clones only, minus some. The table shows 90,000 or so clones, with roughly nine tenths occurring only once. The sample consisted of blood. These receptors came from a woman in her 70s in good health.

In its sample, this clone was seen a few times. The V gene is TRBV27, the J gene TRBJ2-3; tentative D call: TRBD2 (5 bases). Deletions cut 1 base from V and 6 bases from J, with 17 bases between. Germline V gene data show CDR1 as MNHEY and CDR2 as SMNVEV (reference sequence). The CDR3 is 16 residues long. The DNA for the CDR3 is TGTGCCAGCAGTTTATTTAGGCGGGCGGCTTTGGATACGCAGTATTTT. Protein sequence: CASSLFRRAALDTQYF.

The chain uses TRBV5-1 and TRBJ1-2, with TRBD1 as a possible D gene (6 bases). Between the trimmed V and J ends, which lost 5 bases and 4 bases, there was a span of 18 bases. The CDR3 sequence is 15 residues long. Per the germline V gene, CDR1 is SGHRS and CDR2 is YFSETQ. The DNA for the CDR3 is TGCGCCAGCAGAGAGGGGACACCTCAATCCTATGGCTACACCTTC. This gives the protein CASREGTPQSYGYTF.

The chain links TRBV5-1 to TRBJ1-1; tentative D call: TRBD1 (5 bases). CDR3 length: 15 residues. Germline V gene data show CDR1 as SGHRS and CDR2 as YFSETQ. CDR3 sequence reads: CASGFSGAMNTEAFF. The CDR3 nucleotides read TGCGCGAGCGGGTTCTCTGGGGCAATGAACACTGAAGCTTTCTTT.

This chain joins TRBV5-1 and TRBJ1-1; D is perhaps TRBD1 (5 bases). The CDR3 has 15 residues. The germline gives CDR1 SGHRS, CDR2 YFSETQ. V was shortened by 3 bases and J by 0 bases, with 12 bases between the two germline ends. Written as DNA, the CDR3 is TGCGCCAGCAGCTACCAGACAGAGATGAACACTGAAGCTTTCTTT. This translates into CASSYQTEMNTEAFF.

CDR3 protein: CASTRTGGNNQPQHF. In nucleotides, the CDR3 is TGTGCCAGCACCAGGACAGGGGGAAACAATCAGCCCCAGCATTTT. This chain uses TRBV5-5 with TRBJ1-5, with 10 nucleotides matching TRBD1. Per germline, CDR1 SGHKS and CDR2 YYEKEE (reference sequence). The CDR3 contains 15 residues. The trim removed 6 bases at V and 3 bases at J, leaving 6 bases unmatched.

V is TRBV5-1 and J is TRBJ1-5; 8 bases are a match to TRBD1. Germline lookup yields CDR1 SGHRS and CDR2 YFSETQ. The CDR3 loop spans 15 amino acids. V lost 4 bases and J lost 5; bases outside the gene matches: 8. The CDR3 nucleotides read TGCGCCAGCAGCAGAACAGGGGGAGGGGATCAGCCCCAGCATTTT. Encoded protein: CASSRTGGGDQPQHF.

This clone showed up just once. The chain combines TRBV2 with TRBJ2-1; 9 bases are a match to TRBD2. The junction had 7 bases not matched to a gene; V was cut back by 4 bases and J by 0 bases. This CDR3 spans 17 amino acids. CDR1 and CDR2 from the germline V gene are SNHLY and FYNNEI. The CDR3 sequence is CASSGGSGGSSYNEQFF. CDR3 sequence (DNA): TGTGCCAGCAGTGGTGGTAGCGGGGGCAGCTCCTACAATGAGCAGTTCTTC.

This clone was counted once. The chain has TRBV5-1 and TRBJ1-2; D is undetermined. CDR3 length: 12 amino acids. In germline, CDR1 is SGHRS, CDR2 YFSETQ. V gave up 0 bases and J gave up 8 bases, with 8 bases separating them. CDR3 coding DNA: TGCGCCAGCAGCTTGGCAATGTACGGCTACACCTTC. Residues: CASSLAMYGYTF.

The V and J genes are TRBV3-1 (or the pseudogene TRBV3-2) and TRBJ2-2; no clear D gene. Germline V gene sequence: CDR1 LGHDT, CDR2 YNNKEL (reference sequence). The CDR3 consists of 13 residues. V was clipped by 3 bases and J by 7 bases, with 9 bases between them. Here the CDR3 reads CASSHKTVGELFF. As DNA, the CDR3 is TGTGCCAGCAGCCATAAGACGGTCGGGGAGCTGTTTTTT.

V and J are TRBV30 and TRBJ1-5; 7 positions match TRBD1. The CDR3 runs to 13 residues. With V trimmed by 8 bases and J by 3 bases, 7 bases remained unmatched. Germline V lookup: CDR1 GTSNPN, CDR2 SVGIG (reference sequence). CDR3 nucleotide sequence: TGTGCCCACGCCACAGGGGACAATCAGCCCCAGCATTTT. This gives the protein CAHATGDNQPQHF. Using reference TRBV30 and TRBJ1-5 for the parts outside the CDR3, the full variable domain is SQTIHQWPATLVQPVGSPLSLECTVEGTSNPNLYWYRQAAGRGLQLLFYSVGIGQISSEVPQNLSASRPQDRQFILSSKKLLLSDSGFYLCAHATGDNQPQHFGDGTRLSIL.

The rearrangement links TRBV7-2 to TRBJ1-1; D call uncertain. This CDR3 comprises 12 residues. Looked up from germline, CDR1 is SGHTA and CDR2 is FQGNSA. The ends were cut back, 3 bases at V and 6 bases at J, with 8 bases in the middle. As DNA, the CDR3 is TGTGCCAGCAGCTTCGGTACTGCTGAAGCTTTCTTT. This gives the protein CASSFGTAEAFF.

The chain links TRBV7-2 to TRBJ2-7; TRBD2 is a possible D gene (6 bases). The CDR3 contains 14 residues. The V gene lost 7 bases and the J gene lost 6 bases, with 19 bases spanning the gap. Germline V gene lookup returns CDR1 SGHTA and CDR2 FQGNSA. Here the CDR3 reads CASKAGTEPGEQYF. For the CDR3, the DNA is TGTGCCAGCAAGGCCGGGACTGAGCCTGGCGAGCAGTACTTC.

The chain couples TRBV24-1 to TRBJ1-5; D is ambiguous. Trimming shortened V by 5 bases and J by 2 bases, and 12 bases separated the two germline ends. This CDR3 is built from 15 residues. CDR1 and CDR2 (germline): KGHDR, SFDVKD. DNA of the CDR3: TGTGCCACCAGTGGTTCACAGCGCGGCAATCAGCCCCAGCATTTT. This encodes CATSGSQRGNQPQHF.

The chain has TRBV5-4 and TRBJ1-1; D is uncertain. Trimming pared 1 base from V and 2 bases from J, leaving 6 bases between. The CDR3 length is 13 residues. Germline assignment: CDR1 SGHNT and CDR2 YYREEE (reference sequence). The CDR3 is CASSLRGNTEAFF. The DNA for the CDR3 is TGTGCCAGCAGCTTGCGTGGAAACACTGAAGCTTTCTTT. Based on the CDR3 plus reference TRBV5-4 and TRBJ1-1, the full variable domain is ETGVTQSPTHLIKTRGQQVTLRCSSQSGHNTVSWYQQALGQGPQFIFQYYREEENGRGNFPPRFSGLQFPNYSSELNVNALELDDSALYLCASSLRGNTEAFFGQGTRLTVV.